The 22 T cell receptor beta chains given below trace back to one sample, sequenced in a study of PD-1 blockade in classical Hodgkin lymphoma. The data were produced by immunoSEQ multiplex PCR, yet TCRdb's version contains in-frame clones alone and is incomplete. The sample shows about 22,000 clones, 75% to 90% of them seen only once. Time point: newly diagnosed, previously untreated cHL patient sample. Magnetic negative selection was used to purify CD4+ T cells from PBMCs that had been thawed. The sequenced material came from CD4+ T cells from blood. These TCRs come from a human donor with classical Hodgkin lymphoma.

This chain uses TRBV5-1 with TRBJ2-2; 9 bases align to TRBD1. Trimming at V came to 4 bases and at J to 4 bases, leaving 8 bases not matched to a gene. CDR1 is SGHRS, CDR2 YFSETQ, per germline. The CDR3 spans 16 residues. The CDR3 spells CASSISGQGATGELFF. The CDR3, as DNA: TGCGCCAGCAGCATATCGGGACAGGGAGCCACCGGGGAGCTGTTTTTT.

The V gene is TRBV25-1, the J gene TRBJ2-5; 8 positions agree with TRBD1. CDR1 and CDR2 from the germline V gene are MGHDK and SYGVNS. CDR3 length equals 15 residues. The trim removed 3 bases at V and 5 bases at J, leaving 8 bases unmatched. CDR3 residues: CASSDLTGVRETQYF. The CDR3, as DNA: TGTGCCAGCAGTGACCTGACAGGGGTGAGGGAGACCCAGTACTTC.

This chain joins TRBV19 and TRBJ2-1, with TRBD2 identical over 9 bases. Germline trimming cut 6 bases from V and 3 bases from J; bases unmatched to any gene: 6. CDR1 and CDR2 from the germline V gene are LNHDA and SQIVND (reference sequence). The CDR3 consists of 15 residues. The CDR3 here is CASSLVAGDYNEQFF. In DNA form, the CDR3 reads TGTGCCAGTAGCCTCGTAGCGGGAGACTACAATGAGCAGTTCTTC.

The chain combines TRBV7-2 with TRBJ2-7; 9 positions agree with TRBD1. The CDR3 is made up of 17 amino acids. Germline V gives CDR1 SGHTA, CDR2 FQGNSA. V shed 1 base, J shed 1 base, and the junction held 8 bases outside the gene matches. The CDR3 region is CASSLVSTGGGSYEQYF. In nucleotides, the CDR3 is TGTGCCAGCAGCTTAGTATCGACAGGGGGAGGGTCCTACGAGCAGTACTTC.

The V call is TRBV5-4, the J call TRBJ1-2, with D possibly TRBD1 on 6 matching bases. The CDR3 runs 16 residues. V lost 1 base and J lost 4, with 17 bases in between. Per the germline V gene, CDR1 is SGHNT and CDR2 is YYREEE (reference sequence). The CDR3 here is CASSLRRTDIFYGYTF. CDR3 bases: TGTGCCAGCAGCTTGCGTCGGACAGACATTTTCTATGGCTACACCTTC.

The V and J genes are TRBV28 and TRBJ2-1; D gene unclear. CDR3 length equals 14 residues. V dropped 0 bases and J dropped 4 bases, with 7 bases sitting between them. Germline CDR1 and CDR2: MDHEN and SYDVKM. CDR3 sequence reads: CASSLWAGYNEQFF. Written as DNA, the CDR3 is TGTGCCAGCAGTTTATGGGCAGGTTACAATGAGCAGTTCTTC.

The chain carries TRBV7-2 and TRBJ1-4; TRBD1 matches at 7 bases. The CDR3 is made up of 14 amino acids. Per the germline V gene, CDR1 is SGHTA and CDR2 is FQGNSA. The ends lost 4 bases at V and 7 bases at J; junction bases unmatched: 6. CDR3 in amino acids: CASSSDRVVEKLFF. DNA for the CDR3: TGTGCCAGCAGCTCCGACAGGGTGGTTGAAAAACTGTTTTTT.

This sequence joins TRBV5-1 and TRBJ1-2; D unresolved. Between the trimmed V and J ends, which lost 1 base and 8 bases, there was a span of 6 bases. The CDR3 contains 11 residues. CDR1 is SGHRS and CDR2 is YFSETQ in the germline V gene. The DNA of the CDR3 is TGCGCCAGCAGCTTGAACGAGGGCTACACCTTC. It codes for CASSLNEGYTF.

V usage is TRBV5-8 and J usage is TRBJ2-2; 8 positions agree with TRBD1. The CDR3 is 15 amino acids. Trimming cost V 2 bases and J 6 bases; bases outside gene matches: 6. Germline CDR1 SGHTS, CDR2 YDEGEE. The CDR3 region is CASSFIQGGSGELFF. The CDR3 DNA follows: TGTGCCAGCAGCTTCATACAGGGGGGTTCCGGGGAGCTGTTTTTT.

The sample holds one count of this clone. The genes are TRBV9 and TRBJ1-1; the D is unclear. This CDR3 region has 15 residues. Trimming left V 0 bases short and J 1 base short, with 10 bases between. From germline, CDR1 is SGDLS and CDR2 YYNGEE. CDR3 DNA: TGTGCCAGCAGCGTAGAGATAGGGTCGAACACTGAAGCTTTCTTT. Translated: CASSVEIGSNTEAFF.

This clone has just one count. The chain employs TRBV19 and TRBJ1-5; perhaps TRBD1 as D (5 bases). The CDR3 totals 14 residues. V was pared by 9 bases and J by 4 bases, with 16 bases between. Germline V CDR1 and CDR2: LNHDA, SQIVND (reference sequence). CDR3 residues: CASLSGGGNQPQHF. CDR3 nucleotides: TGTGCCAGCCTATCCGGGGGGGGTAATCAGCCCCAGCATTTT.

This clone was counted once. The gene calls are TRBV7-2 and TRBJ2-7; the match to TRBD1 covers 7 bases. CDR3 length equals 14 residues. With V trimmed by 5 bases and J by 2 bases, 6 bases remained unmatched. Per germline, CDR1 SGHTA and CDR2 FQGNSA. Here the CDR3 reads CASSPRTGPYEQYF. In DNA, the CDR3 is TGTGCCAGCAGCCCGAGGACAGGCCCCTACGAGCAGTACTTC.

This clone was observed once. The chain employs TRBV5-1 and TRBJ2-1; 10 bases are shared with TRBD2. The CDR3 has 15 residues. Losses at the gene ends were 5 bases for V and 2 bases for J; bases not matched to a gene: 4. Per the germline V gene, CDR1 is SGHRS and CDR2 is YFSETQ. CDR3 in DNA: TGCGCCAGCAGACGGCTAGCGGGAGCCTACAATGAGCAGTTCTTC. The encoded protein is CASRRLAGAYNEQFF.

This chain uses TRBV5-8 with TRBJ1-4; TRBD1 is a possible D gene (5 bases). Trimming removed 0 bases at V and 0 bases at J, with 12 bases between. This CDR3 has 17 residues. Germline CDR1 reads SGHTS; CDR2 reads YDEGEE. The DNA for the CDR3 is TGTGCCAGCAGCTTGGCGGTCGGGGCGACAACTAATGAAAAACTGTTTTTT. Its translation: CASSLAVGATTNEKLFF.

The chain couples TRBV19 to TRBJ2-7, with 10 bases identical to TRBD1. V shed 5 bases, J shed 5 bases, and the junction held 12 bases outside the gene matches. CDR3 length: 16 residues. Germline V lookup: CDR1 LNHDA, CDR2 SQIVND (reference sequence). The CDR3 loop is CASSDLRDRGSHEQYF. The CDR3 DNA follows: TGTGCCAGTAGTGACCTCCGGGACAGGGGATCCCACGAGCAGTACTTC.

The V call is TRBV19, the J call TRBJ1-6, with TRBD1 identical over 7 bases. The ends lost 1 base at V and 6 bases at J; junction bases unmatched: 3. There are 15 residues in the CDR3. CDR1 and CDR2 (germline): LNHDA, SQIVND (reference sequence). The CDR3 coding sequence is TGTGCCAGTAGTATAGGGGGGACAGTTAATTCACCCCTCCACTTT. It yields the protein CASSIGGTVNSPLHF.

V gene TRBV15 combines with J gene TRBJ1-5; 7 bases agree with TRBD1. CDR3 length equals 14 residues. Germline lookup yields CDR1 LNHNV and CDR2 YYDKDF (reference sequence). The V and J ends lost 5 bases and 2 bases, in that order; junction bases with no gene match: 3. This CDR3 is CATSAQGGNQPQHF. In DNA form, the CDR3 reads TGTGCCACCAGCGCTCAGGGGGGCAATCAGCCCCAGCATTTT.

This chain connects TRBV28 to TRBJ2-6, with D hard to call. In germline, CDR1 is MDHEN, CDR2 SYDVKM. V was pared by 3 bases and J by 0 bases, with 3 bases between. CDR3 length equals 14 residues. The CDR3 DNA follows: TGTGCCAGCAGTTTGATCTCTGGGGCCAACGTCCTGACTTTC. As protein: CASSLISGANVLTF.

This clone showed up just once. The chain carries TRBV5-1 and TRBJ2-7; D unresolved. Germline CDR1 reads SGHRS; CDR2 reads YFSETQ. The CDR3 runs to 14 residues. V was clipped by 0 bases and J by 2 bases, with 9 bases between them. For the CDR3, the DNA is TGCGCCAGCAGCTTGGATGGGATGCCCTACGAGCAGTACTTC. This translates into CASSLDGMPYEQYF.

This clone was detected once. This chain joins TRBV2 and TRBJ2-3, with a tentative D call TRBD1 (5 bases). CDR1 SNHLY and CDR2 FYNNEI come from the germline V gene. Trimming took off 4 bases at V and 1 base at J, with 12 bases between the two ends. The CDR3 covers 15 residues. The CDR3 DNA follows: TGTGCCAGCAGTGGACAGCCGCCGGGCACAGATACGCAGTATTTT. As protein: CASSGQPPGTDTQYF.

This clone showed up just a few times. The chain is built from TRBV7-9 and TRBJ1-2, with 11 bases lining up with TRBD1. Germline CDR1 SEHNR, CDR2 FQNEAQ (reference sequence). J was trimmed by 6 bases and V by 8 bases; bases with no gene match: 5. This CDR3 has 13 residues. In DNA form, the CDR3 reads TGTGCCAGCTCTAGGACAGGGGGCAATGGCTACACCTTC. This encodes CASSRTGGNGYTF.

The CDR3 region is CASSGGGGGSLETQYF. The CDR3, as DNA: TGTGCCAGCAGCGGCGGCGGCGGGGGGTCGTTAGAGACCCAGTACTTC. The chain has TRBV7-6 and TRBJ2-5, with 8 positions matching TRBD2. There are 16 residues in the CDR3. V lost 5 bases to trimming and J lost 4 bases; unmatched junction nucleotides: 12. The germline V gene has CDR1 SGHVS and CDR2 FNYEAQ.